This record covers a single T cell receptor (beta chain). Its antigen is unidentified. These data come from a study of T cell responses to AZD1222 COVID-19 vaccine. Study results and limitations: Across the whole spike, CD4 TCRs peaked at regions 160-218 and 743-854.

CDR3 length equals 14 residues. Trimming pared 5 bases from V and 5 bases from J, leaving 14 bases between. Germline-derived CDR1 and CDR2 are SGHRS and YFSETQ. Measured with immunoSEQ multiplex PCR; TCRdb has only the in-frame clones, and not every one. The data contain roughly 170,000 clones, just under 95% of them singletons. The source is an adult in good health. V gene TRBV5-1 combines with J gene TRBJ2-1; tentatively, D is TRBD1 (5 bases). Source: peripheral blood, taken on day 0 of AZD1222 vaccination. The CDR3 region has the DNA TGCGCCAGCAGGTCGCAGGGTGCCCACAATGAGCAGTTCTTC. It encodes CASRSQGAHNEQFF.